This passage covers 18 T cell receptor beta chains from one sample sequenced in a study of shared clonotypes between healthy human individuals. The naive CD8 population came from CD45RO-negative cells selected for CCR7, without terminally differentiated effector memory CD45RA+ cells. Generated by immunoSEQ multiplex PCR, the TCRdb table keeps only in-frame clones and is missing some. The sample records about 2 million clones, over 85% being singletons. The sample was naive CD8+ T cells sorted from blood. The receptors were sampled from a young man in good health.

This sequence joins TRBV4-1 and TRBJ2-7; D may be TRBD2 (5 bases). The V end lost 5 bases, the J end lost 1 base, and 12 bases lay between the germline ends. The CDR3 is made up of 14 amino acids. CDR1 is MGHRA, CDR2 YSYEKL, per germline. The DNA of the CDR3 is TGCGCCAGCAGCATCGGGCGGGCGTCCTACGAGCAGTACTTC. This sequence encodes CASSIGRASYEQYF.

CDR3 DNA: TGTGCCAGCAGCTTTTTACGAGGGTCTGGAAACACCATATATTTT. Translation: CASSFLRGSGNTIYF. The rearrangement links TRBV7-8 to TRBJ1-3; D gene ambiguous. The V gene's germline CDR1 is SGHVS and CDR2 FQNEAQ. CDR3 size: 15 residues. V lost 3 bases and J 1 base, leaving 10 bases between the germline ends.

This clone occurred once. V usage is TRBV4-3 and J usage is TRBJ2-7; 11 bases align to TRBD2. Germline V CDR1 and CDR2: LGHNA, YSLEER. Trimming cost V 4 bases and J 2 bases; bases outside gene matches: 7. CDR3 length: 16 amino acids. The CDR3 protein is CASSPSRSGRAYEQYF. DNA of the CDR3: TGCGCCAGCAGCCCCTCCCGTAGCGGGAGGGCCTACGAGCAGTACTTC.

J is TRBJ1-2 and V is TRBV4-1; D is uncertain. V lost 0 bases, J lost 2 bases, and 10 bases lay in between. Per the germline V gene, CDR1 is MGHRA and CDR2 is YSYEKL. The CDR3 length is 15 residues. CDR3 bases: TGCGCCAGCAGCCAAGACGCTGATACCAACTATGGCTACACCTTC. Protein sequence: CASSQDADTNYGYTF.

This chain joins TRBV27 and TRBJ1-6, with 7 bases matching TRBD1. V dropped 0 bases and J dropped 8; count of bases not matched to a gene: 7. Germline values: CDR1 MNHEY, CDR2 SMNVEV (reference sequence). CDR3 length equals 16 residues. The CDR3: CASSLSPTGLDSPLHF. The CDR3 DNA reads TGTGCCAGCAGTTTATCACCGACAGGGCTTGATTCACCCCTCCACTTT.

The chain carries TRBV5-3 and TRBJ2-7; D may correspond to TRBD1 or TRBD2 (5 bases each). TRBV5-3 is classed as an ORF, of uncertain function. Trimming left V 4 bases short and J 2 bases short, with 19 bases between. The CDR3 is 16 amino acids. The CDR3: CARSGRRDRETYEQYF. Written as DNA, the CDR3 is TGTGCCAGAAGCGGACGCCGGGACCGCGAAACCTACGAGCAGTACTTC.

The rearrangement joins TRBV5-4 to TRBJ2-7; D gene ambiguous. The germline V and J ends were trimmed by 3 bases and 1 base, with 8 bases remaining between them. Germline CDR1 and CDR2: SGHNT and YYREEE (reference sequence). This CDR3 is 13 amino acids long. Here the CDR3 DNA reads TGTGCCAGCAGCTCAACAGTTTCCTACGAGCAGTACTTC. Residues: CASSSTVSYEQYF.

CDR3 loop: CASSTQTATNEKLFF. The CDR3 coding sequence is TGCGCCAGCAGCACCCAGACCGCAACTAATGAAAAACTGTTTTTT. The genes are TRBV4-3 and TRBJ1-4; D not certain. Trimming stripped 5 bases from V and 0 bases from J, with 10 bases between. The CDR3 has 15 residues. Germline V CDR1 and CDR2: LGHNA, YSLEER.

The V gene is TRBV15, the J gene TRBJ1-4; 8 positions agree with TRBD1. This CDR3 has 14 residues. Losses at the gene ends were 5 bases for V and 6 bases for J; bases not matched to a gene: 5. Germline V lookup: CDR1 LNHNV, CDR2 YYDKDF (reference sequence). The CDR3 loop reads CATSEDREDEKLFF. The CDR3 DNA reads as TGTGCCACCAGCGAGGACAGGGAGGATGAAAAACTGTTTTTT.

This clone was seen only a few times. The chain links TRBV13 to TRBJ2-1, with D perhaps matching TRBD1 (5 bases). With 1 base removed from V and 8 bases from J, the gap between germline ends came to 9 bases. Germline V gene sequence: CDR1 PRHDT, CDR2 FYEKMQ (reference sequence). The CDR3 is 13 amino acids. The CDR3 region is CASSLEGADEQFF. Here the CDR3 DNA reads TGTGCCAGCAGCTTAGAAGGGGCCGATGAGCAGTTCTTC.

The V gene is TRBV27, the J gene TRBJ2-7, with D maybe TRBD2 (6 bases). This CDR3 is built from 15 residues. Germline CDR1 MNHEY, CDR2 SMNVEV (reference sequence). V was pared by 0 bases and J by 1 base, with 10 bases between. The CDR3 sequence is CASSLSRDSSYEQYF. CDR3 DNA sequence: TGTGCCAGCAGTTTATCCAGGGACTCGTCCTACGAGCAGTACTTC.

This rearrangement joins TRBV5-1 to TRBJ2-1, with D unresolved. CDR1 SGHRS and CDR2 YFSETQ come from the germline V gene. Trimming removed 4 bases at V and 10 bases at J, with 6 bases between. The CDR3 is made up of 10 amino acids. The CDR3 sequence: CASSGTEQFF. The CDR3 bases are TGCGCCAGCAGCGGCACGGAGCAGTTCTTC.

Written as DNA, the CDR3 is TGTGCCAGCAGCTCGGGAGAGAGTTTTGATGGCTACACCTTC. This sequence encodes CASSSGESFDGYTF. This chain links TRBV28 with TRBJ1-2; D uncertain. Between the trimmed V and J ends, which lost 6 bases and 6 bases, there was a span of 17 bases. This CDR3 has 14 amino acids. Germline V CDR1 and CDR2: MDHEN, SYDVKM.

V usage is TRBV6-6 and J usage is TRBJ2-7; weak D call: TRBD1 (6 bases). The CDR3 is made up of 15 amino acids. From germline, CDR1 is MNHNY and CDR2 SVGAGI (reference sequence). The ends were cut back, 0 bases at V and 1 base at J, with 10 bases in the middle. The CDR3 protein is CASSYSGDTSYEQYF. The CDR3, as DNA: TGTGCCAGCAGTTACTCGGGGGACACTTCCTACGAGCAGTACTTC.

This clone was recorded only once. This chain uses TRBV9 with TRBJ1-2; D might be TRBD1 (5 bases). CDR3 size: 16 residues. Germline CDR1 reads SGDLS; CDR2 reads YYNGEE. Trimming took off 0 bases at V and 3 bases at J, with 15 bases between the two ends. Here the CDR3 reads CASSVGSKETDYGYTF. CDR3 in DNA: TGTGCCAGCAGCGTAGGATCTAAGGAGACAGACTATGGCTACACCTTC. Together with reference TRBV9 and TRBJ1-2, the CDR3 gives the full variable domain: DSGVTQTPKHLITATGQRVTLRCSPRSGDLSVYWYQQSLDQGLQFLIQYYNGEERAKGNILERFSAQQFPDLHSELNLSSLELGDSALYFCASSVGSKETDYGYTFGSGTRLTVV.

V and J are TRBV28 and TRBJ1-2; tentatively, D is TRBD1 (5 bases). This CDR3 contains 14 residues. From germline, CDR1 is MDHEN and CDR2 SYDVKM. V gave up 6 bases and J gave up 2 bases, with 13 bases separating them. CDR3 residues: CASSPQTENYGYTF. The CDR3 coding sequence is TGTGCCAGCAGCCCTCAGACAGAGAACTATGGCTACACCTTC.

The chain links TRBV2 to TRBJ2-1, with 7 bases matching TRBD2. This CDR3 has 15 residues. Germline V gives CDR1 SNHLY, CDR2 FYNNEI. J gave up 3 bases and V 1 base, and 3 bases lay outside the gene matches. CDR3 sequence (DNA): TGTGCCAGCAGTGAAGGTAGCGGGCTCTACAATGAGCAGTTCTTC. Amino acids: CASSEGSGLYNEQFF. Supplemented by reference TRBV2 and TRBJ2-1, the full variable domain reads EPEVTQTPSHQVTQMGQEVILRCVPISNHLYFYWYRQILGQKVEFLVSFYNNEISEKSEIFDDQFSVERPDGSNFTLKIRSTKLEDSAMYFCASSEGSGLYNEQFFGPGTRLTVL.

Remarks on this clone: The sample contains more than one DNA sequence encoding this CDR3. The chain links TRBV5-6 to TRBJ1-1; unclear D gene. Germline V lookup: CDR1 SGHDT, CDR2 YYEEEE. The CDR3 totals 12 residues. Trimming left V 4 bases short and J 6 bases short, with 10 bases between. The CDR3, as DNA: TGTGCCAGCAGCCAACAAGATTCTGAAGCTTTCTTT. This encodes CASSQQDSEAFF.